The 29 T cell receptor beta chains below were found in one sample sequenced in a study of cytomegalovirus exposure and HLA in healthy donors (dated by TCRdb to 2016 to 2017). Library preparation was by the immunoSEQ multiplex PCR assay. The multiplex PCR relied on a mix of 60 forward primers for TCR Vbeta segments and 13 reverse primers for TCR Jbeta segments. In TCRdb, the immuneACCESS table is reduced to in-frame sequences with V and J assigned. These tables do not hold every clone; where another copy was compared, an unresolved V gene accounts for under half, and the others remain unexplained. The sample records 150,000 to 200,000 clones, roughly three quarters of which are singletons. The top ten clonotypes cover around 1.4% of the sample. The sequencing sample was made of PBMCs. The receptors here all came from a woman aged 45-65 years in good health and CMV-seronegative.

V and J are TRBV5-4 and TRBJ2-5; 8 bases align to TRBD2. J lost 4 bases, V lost 4 bases, and 9 bases had no gene match. Germline V gene sequence: CDR1 SGHNT, CDR2 YYREEE (reference sequence). This CDR3 is 15 amino acids long. The CDR3 protein is CASSRMGSGGETQYF. The CDR3 nucleotides read TGTGCCAGCAGCCGAATGGGGAGCGGGGGAGAGACCCAGTACTTC.

This chain uses TRBV7-9 with TRBJ1-3, with D hard to call. With 6 bases removed from V and 0 bases from J, the gap between germline ends came to 21 bases. The CDR3 has 18 residues. The germline V gene has CDR1 SEHNR and CDR2 FQNEAQ (reference sequence). CDR3: CASRPTLFKESSGNTIYF. The CDR3 DNA follows: TGTGCCAGCAGACCCACGCTTTTCAAGGAGAGCTCTGGAAACACCATATATTTT. Based on the CDR3 plus reference TRBV7-9 and TRBJ1-3, the full variable domain is DTGVSQNPRHKITKRGQNVTFRCDPISEHNRLYWYRQTLGQGPEFLTYFQNEAQLEKSRLLSDRFSAERPKGSFSTLEIQRTEQGDSAMYLCASRPTLFKESSGNTIYFGEGSWLTVV.

The chain recombines TRBV18 with TRBJ1-4; tentative D call: TRBD1 (6 bases). The germline V gene encodes CDR1 KGHSH and CDR2 LQKENI. The CDR3 runs to 14 residues. The ends were cut back, 4 bases at V and 1 base at J, with 7 bases in the middle. The CDR3 reads CASSQTGTNEKLFF. As DNA, the CDR3 is TGTGCCAGCTCACAGACAGGAACTAATGAAAAACTGTTTTTT.

The chain has TRBV19 and TRBJ2-1; a possible D gene is TRBD2 (5 bases). Trimming stripped 3 bases from V and 10 bases from J, with 10 bases between. Germline assignment: CDR1 LNHDA and CDR2 SQIVND (reference sequence). The length of the CDR3 is 12 residues. CDR3 sequence (DNA): TGTGCCAGTAGTATCCCCTCGGGGGAGCAGTTCTTC. Translated: CASSIPSGEQFF.

J is TRBJ2-7 and V is TRBV6-6; TRBD1 aligns across 8 bases. CDR3 length: 16 residues. CDR1 and CDR2 from the germline V gene are MNHNY and SVGAGI (reference sequence). Trimming took 0 bases from V and 0 from J; bases not matched to a gene: 4. DNA of the CDR3: TGTGCCAGCAGTTACTCGACCCAGGGGGCCTCCTACGAGCAGTACTTC. This codes for CASSYSTQGASYEQYF.

The chain is built from TRBV4-1 and TRBJ1-1; D perhaps matches TRBD1 (5 bases). CDR3 length: 17 residues. With 4 bases removed from V and 4 bases from J, the gap between germline ends came to 22 bases. CDR1 is MGHRA and CDR2 is YSYEKL in the germline V gene. The CDR3 is CASSPIGTDRGFTEAFF. The CDR3 nucleotides are TGCGCCAGCAGCCCTATCGGGACCGATCGGGGGTTCACTGAAGCTTTCTTT.

This clone turned up a few times. The chain employs TRBV5-6 and TRBJ2-2; 9 nucleotides match TRBD1. The CDR3 contains 15 residues. V dropped 2 bases and J dropped 5; count of bases not matched to a gene: 4. Germline V CDR1 and CDR2: SGHDT, YYEEEE. DNA for the CDR3: TGTGCCAGCAGCTTTTTAGGGACAGGGACCGGGGAGCTGTTTTTT. It specifies CASSFLGTGTGELFF.

The V gene is TRBV5-1, the J gene TRBJ2-5; D is undetermined. With 0 bases removed from V and 5 bases from J, the gap between germline ends came to 11 bases. Germline CDR1 reads SGHRS; CDR2 reads YFSETQ. This CDR3 has 14 residues. In DNA, the CDR3 is TGCGCCAGCAGCTTGGAGTTAGCCGCCGAGACCCAGTACTTC. Its protein is CASSLELAAETQYF. The full variable domain, with the rest looked up from reference TRBV5-1 and TRBJ2-5, is KAGVTQTPRYLIKTRGQQVTLSCSPISGHRSVSWYQQTPGQGLQFLFEYFSETQRNKGNFPGRFSGRQFSNSRSEMNVSTLELGDSALYLCASSLELAAETQYFGPGTRLLVL.

This chain links TRBV30 with TRBJ1-1, with no clear D. The germline V gene has CDR1 GTSNPN and CDR2 SVGIG (reference sequence). Trimming took off 1 base at V and 0 bases at J, with 6 bases between the two ends. CDR3 size: 13 residues. The CDR3 spells CAWSGGMNTEAFF. The DNA for the CDR3 is TGTGCCTGGAGTGGAGGGATGAACACTGAAGCTTTCTTT.

There are a few counts of this clone. The chain joins TRBV14 to TRBJ2-7; 9 nucleotides line up with TRBD2. This CDR3 contains 13 residues. V gave up 4 bases and J gave up 11 bases; unmatched junction bases: 9. Per the germline V gene, CDR1 is SGHDN and CDR2 is FVKESK. In DNA, the CDR3 is TGTGCCAGCAGCCCTCTAAGCGGCGGGGGGGAGTACTTC. This codes for CASSPLSGGGEYF.

The chain links TRBV29-1 to TRBJ2-1; 8 bases are shared with TRBD2. Germline lookup yields CDR1 SQVTM and CDR2 ANQGSEA. The CDR3 loop spans 12 amino acids. The V gene end was trimmed by 4 bases and the J gene end by 8 bases; junction bases not matched to a gene: 4. In DNA, the CDR3 is TGCAGCGTTGGTCGGACTAGCCATGAGCAGTTCTTC. It codes for CSVGRTSHEQFF.

The chain combines TRBV27 with TRBJ2-1, with 10 bases fitting TRBD2. Unmatched junction bases numbered 2, after V lost 8 bases and J lost 1 base. CDR3 size: 14 residues. Germline assignment: CDR1 MNHEY and CDR2 SMNVEV (reference sequence). CDR3 DNA: TGTGCCAGCGGTAGCGGGGGGTCCTACAATGAGCAGTTCTTC. It yields the protein CASGSGGSYNEQFF.

This clone turned up a few times. The V gene is TRBV4-1, the J gene TRBJ2-1; 7 nucleotides align to TRBD2. The V gene end was trimmed by 6 bases and the J gene end by 5 bases; junction bases not matched to a gene: 13. Germline V gene sequence: CDR1 MGHRA, CDR2 YSYEKL. The CDR3 length is 16 residues. The CDR3 nucleotides read TGCGCCAGCAGGCAATTACCGGGGGGAACCGACAATGAGCAGTTCTTC. It encodes CASRQLPGGTDNEQFF.

The DNA for the CDR3 is TGTGCCTGGAGGGTCCCTGGACAGGGGGCGACTGAAGCTTTCTTT. Its protein product is CAWRVPGQGATEAFF. The chain has TRBV30 and TRBJ1-1; TRBD1 matches 11 bases. CDR1 is GTSNPN, CDR2 SVGIG, per germline (reference sequence). The CDR3 has 15 residues. V trimming: 3 bases; J trimming: 5 bases; junction bases outside the gene matches: 8.

The J gene is TRBJ1-1, the V gene TRBV5-1, with TRBD1 matching over 7 bases. The V and J ends lost 1 base and 1 base, in that order; junction bases with no gene match: 4. The length of the CDR3 is 15 residues. Looked up from germline, CDR1 is SGHRS and CDR2 is YFSETQ. The DNA for the CDR3 is TGCGCCAGCAGCTTGATTGGGACAGAGAACACTGAAGCTTTCTTT. This codes for CASSLIGTENTEAFF.

The CDR3 DNA follows: TGTGCCAGTACGGGACAGGGGATCACCGGGGAGCTGTTTTTT. Translated: CASTGQGITGELFF. The chain recombines TRBV19 with TRBJ2-2; 10 bases map to TRBD1. CDR1 and CDR2 (germline): LNHDA, SQIVND (reference sequence). The CDR3 totals 14 residues. After removal of 7 bases from V and 4 bases from J, the junction contained 3 bases not matched to a gene. Full variable domain (missing parts from reference TRBV19 and TRBJ2-2): DGGITQSPKYLFRKEGQNVTLSCEQNLNHDAMYWYRQDPGQGLRLIYYSQIVNDFQKGDIAEGYSVSREKKESFPLTVTSAQKNPTAFYLCASTGQGITGELFFGEGSRLTVL.

The genes are TRBV27 and TRBJ1-5; TRBD1 is a possible D gene (6 bases). Trimming cost V 2 bases and J 1 base, with 12 bases left between them. CDR3 length equals 16 residues. Germline V lookup: CDR1 MNHEY, CDR2 SMNVEV (reference sequence). The chain's CDR3 is CASSLRGTVSNQPQHF. The CDR3 DNA reads as TGTGCCAGCAGTTTAAGGGGGACGGTCAGCAATCAGCCCCAGCATTTT.

This clone has a single count. The rearrangement links TRBV2 to TRBJ1-1; D remains ambiguous. Trimming took 0 bases from V and 0 from J, leaving 11 bases between them. The CDR3 length is 16 residues. The germline V gene has CDR1 SNHLY and CDR2 FYNNEI. The CDR3 protein is CASSEAGVLMNTEAFF. CDR3 coding DNA: TGTGCCAGCAGTGAAGCAGGAGTCCTCATGAACACTGAAGCTTTCTTT.

The chain uses TRBV6-1 and TRBJ2-2, with 11 bases fitting TRBD1. The CDR3 runs to 15 residues. Germline V CDR1 and CDR2: MNHNS, SASEGT. Germline trimming cut 4 bases from V and 6 bases from J; bases unmatched to any gene: 4. This chain's CDR3 is CASSGLGQGAGELFF. The CDR3 bases are TGTGCCAGCAGTGGTTTGGGACAGGGGGCCGGGGAGCTGTTTTTT.

The chain joins TRBV2 to TRBJ2-3, with 9 bases identical to TRBD1. CDR1 and CDR2 from the germline V gene are SNHLY and FYNNEI. J was trimmed by 7 bases and V by 2 bases; bases with no gene match: 13. There are 17 residues in the CDR3. CDR3: CASSERPGTGSLNTQYF. In DNA, the CDR3 is TGTGCCAGCAGTGAAAGGCCTGGGACAGGGAGCTTGAATACGCAGTATTTT.

The chain is built from TRBV11-2 and TRBJ1-6; 7 bases are a match to TRBD1. The V gene's germline CDR1 is SGHAT and CDR2 FQNNGV. CDR3 size: 17 residues. The V segment lost 4 bases and the J segment 9 bases; nucleotides outside the gene matches: 15. The CDR3 DNA reads as TGTGCCAGCAGCTCACCGGGAGGGGGCGGGAGAAGTTCACCCCTCCACTTT. This gives the protein CASSSPGGGGRSSPLHF. Drawing the rest from reference TRBV11-2 and TRBJ1-6, the complete variable domain is EAGVAQSPRYKIIEKRQSVAFWCNPISGHATLYWYQQILGQGPKLLIQFQNNGVVDDSQLPKDRFSAERLKGVDSTLKIQPAKLEDSAVYLCASSSPGGGGRSSPLHFGNGTRLTVT.

The count of this clone is one. Other DNA sequences from this sample encode an identical CDR3 as well. V gene TRBV4-3 combines with J gene TRBJ1-4; D is ambiguous. The CDR3 spans 13 residues. Trimming stripped 0 bases from V and 8 bases from J, with 7 bases between. The germline V gene has CDR1 LGHNA and CDR2 YSLEER. CDR3 DNA: TGCGCCAGCAGCCAAGATCCAGGCGAAAAACTGTTTTTT. It translates to CASSQDPGEKLFF.

V gene TRBV7-8 combines with J gene TRBJ1-3, with D uncertain. Germline V gives CDR1 SGHVS, CDR2 FQNEAQ. The CDR3 covers 16 residues. Between the trimmed V and J ends, which lost 5 bases and 4 bases, there was a span of 18 bases. The CDR3 is CASSPRGGSGGNTIYF. The CDR3 region has the DNA TGTGCCAGCAGCCCCCGTGGAGGCAGCGGGGGAAACACCATATATTTT.

This clone has only a few counts. The genes are TRBV6-5 and TRBJ1-1, with TRBD1 matching 8 bases. CDR1 is MNHEY and CDR2 is SVGAGI in the germline V gene. With 10 bases clipped from V and 3 bases from J, the junction kept 7 bases outside the gene matches. The CDR3 sequence is 13 residues long. The CDR3 DNA reads TGTGCCACCCTGGACAGGGCGGACACTGAAGCTTTCTTT. This translates into CATLDRADTEAFF.

This clone has only a few counts. J is TRBJ1-1 and V is TRBV10-2; no clear D gene. Germline V gives CDR1 WSHSY, CDR2 SAAADI. V was clipped by 6 bases and J by 1 base, with 3 bases between them. The CDR3 contains 11 residues. CDR3 sequence (DNA): TGCGCCAGCAGCCAGAACACTGAAGCTTTCTTT. As protein: CASSQNTEAFF.

This clone was seen a handful of times. The genes are TRBV4-1 and TRBJ2-7; TRBD1 matches at 7 bases. The CDR3 totals 15 residues. Looked up from germline, CDR1 is MGHRA and CDR2 is YSYEKL. The trim removed 2 bases at V and 2 bases at J, leaving 6 bases unmatched. The CDR3 region is CASSQSTGSTYEQYF. The CDR3 nucleotides are TGCGCCAGCAGCCAATCGACAGGGAGCACCTACGAGCAGTACTTC.

In this sample, this clone turned up once. V is TRBV7-8 and J is TRBJ2-7, with D hard to call. V was shortened by 5 bases and J by 3 bases, with 14 bases between the two germline ends. CDR1 and CDR2 from the germline V gene are SGHVS and FQNEAQ. The CDR3 is made up of 14 amino acids. Here the CDR3 reads CASSPGSSFYEQYF. The CDR3 DNA sequence: TGTGCCAGCAGCCCGGGTAGCTCCTTCTACGAGCAGTACTTC.

This CDR3 reads CASSATWGQNSPLHF. The CDR3 region has the DNA TGTGCCAGCAGCGCCACTTGGGGACAGAATTCACCCCTCCACTTT. The J gene is TRBJ1-6, the V gene TRBV9, with 7 bases identical to TRBD1. The J segment lost 7 bases and the V segment lost 3 bases, leaving 7 bases of the junction unmatched. This CDR3 comprises 15 residues. Germline V lookup: CDR1 SGDLS, CDR2 YYNGEE.

J is TRBJ1-1 and V is TRBV4-3, with 7 bases lining up with TRBD1. V dropped 4 bases and J dropped 4; count of bases not matched to a gene: 6. Germline V lookup: CDR1 LGHNA, CDR2 YSLEER. This CDR3 comprises 14 residues. The CDR3, as DNA: TGCGCCAGCAGCCTACACAGGGGAGGCACTGAAGCTTTCTTT. It specifies CASSLHRGGTEAFF.